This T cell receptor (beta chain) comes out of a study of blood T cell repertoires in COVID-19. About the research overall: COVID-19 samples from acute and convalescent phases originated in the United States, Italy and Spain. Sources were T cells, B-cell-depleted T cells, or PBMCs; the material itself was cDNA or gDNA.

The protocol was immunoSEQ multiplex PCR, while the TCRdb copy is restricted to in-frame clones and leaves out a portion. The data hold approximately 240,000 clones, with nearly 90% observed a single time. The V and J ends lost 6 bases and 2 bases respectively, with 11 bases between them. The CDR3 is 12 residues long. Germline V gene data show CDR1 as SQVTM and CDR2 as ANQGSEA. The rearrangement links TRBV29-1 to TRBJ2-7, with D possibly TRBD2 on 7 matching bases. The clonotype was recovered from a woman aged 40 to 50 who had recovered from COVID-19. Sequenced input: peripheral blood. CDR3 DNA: TGCAGCGTCCAGGGGACTACCTACGAGCAGTACTTC. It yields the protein CSVQGTTYEQYF.